This T cell receptor beta chain was sequenced in a study of blood T cells in healthy people across ages. Study observations and caveats: While age rose, TCR beta diversity per million T cells dropped in a roughly linear way. Estimated diversity across one million T cells was deemed an underestimate.

Trimming left V 0 bases short and J 6 bases short, with 14 bases between. Germline lookup yields CDR1 MGHRA and CDR2 YSYEKL. The CDR3 is 16 amino acids. Points on this clonotype: No antigen is known for it.

Together with a sample-barcoded 5' primer, a J-beta primer mix was included in a second PCR lasting about 7 to 12 cycles. TCRdb used MiXCR to reprocess the 5' RACE reads, holding one entry per CDR3 protein. The table shows 1,500,000 or so distinct CDR3 sequences, with roughly 64% occurring only once. Sequencing was carried out using blood. This chain connects TRBV4-1 to TRBJ1-4; no firm D call. The sequence came from a man aged 18 to 30 in good health. In DNA, the CDR3 is TGCGCCAGCAGCCAAGAAGGAGTGAGGGTGGATGAAAAACTGTTTTTT. Its translation is CASSQEGVRVDEKLFF.